This record covers a single T cell receptor (beta chain). This clonotype has ten or more counts. What this receptor recognizes is not known. Nothing much larger sits one base from this clone, and base qualities are not available. These data are taken from a study of patients and donors after allogeneic stem cell transplantation (dated by TCRdb to the early 2020s). V and J are truncated by 6 bases and 6 bases respectively, leaving an intervening sequence of 18 bases. From cysteine to phenylalanine, the CDR3 is 15 amino acids long. This entry keeps only the CDR3 DNA: 45 bases, framed from base 1. The germline V gene encodes CDR1 SQVTM and CDR2 ANQGSEA. Libraries came from RT-PCR. The reads were generated on a NextSeq 550. TCRdb itself trimmed the public reads at Q25 with fastp, ran MiXCR and retained productive beta chains. Rows are unified per CDR3 protein, each entry keeping the most common DNA and genes. The sample contains 70,000 to 95,000 distinct CDR3 sequences, around 5% of them found a single time. The ten biggest clones cover 2.6% of the sample.

The sequence links TRBV29-1 to TRBJ1-6; the D gene remains uncertain. Specimen: blood, either unsorted or a sorted T cell fraction (not recorded which). The receptor was isolated from a human donor who was either an allogeneic HSCT recipient or a stem cell or donor lymphocyte infusion donor (not recorded which). It is not recorded whose cells these are; they may come from a transplant donor. The base sequence is TGCAGCGTCTCAACTGGAGGGAACGGTAATTCACCCCTCCACTTT. Its amino acids are CSVSTGGNGNSPLHF.